A selection of T cell receptor beta chains follows, all from one sample in a study of high-grade serous ovarian cancer treatment subgroups. Measured with immunoSEQ multiplex PCR; TCRdb has only the in-frame clones, and not every one. The sample lists thousands of clones, about 66% occurring once. Material: tumor tissue. Every receptor here comes from a human donor with high-grade serous ovarian cancer. Each CDR3 is given with its conserved first and last residue. D genes are given only for firm matches. Some rows mark clone size as missing; the rest say once, few, many or name a class of expanded clone.

J gene: TRBJ2-1; V gene: TRBV6-1; clone size: .; D gene: .; CDR3 protein: CASTVGLGNNEQFF; CDR3 DNA: TGTGCCAGCACTGTTGGATTGGGGAACAATGAGCAGTTCTTC
J gene: TRBJ2-7; V gene: TRBV5-5; clone size: .; D gene: TRBD2; CDR3 protein: CASSSKLAGDYEQYF; CDR3 DNA: TGTGCCAGCAGCTCCAAACTAGCGGGAGACTACGAGCAGTACTTC
J gene: TRBJ2-7; V gene: TRBV6-1; clone size: .; D gene: .; CDR3 protein: CASSAAEQYF; CDR3 DNA: TGTGCCAGCAGTGCGGCGGAGCAGTACTTC
J gene: TRBJ2-2; V gene: TRBV19; clone size: large; D gene: TRBD2; CDR3 protein: CASSIAGGPGELFF; CDR3 DNA: TGTGCCAGTAGTATAGCGGGAGGCCCCGGGGAGCTGTTTTTT
J gene: TRBJ2-3; V gene: TRBV6-5; clone size: .; D gene: .; CDR3 protein: CASSSTTDTQYF; CDR3 DNA: TGTGCCAGCAGCTCTACCACAGATACGCAGTATTTT
J gene: TRBJ2-1; V gene: TRBV7-7; clone size: once; D gene: .; CDR3 protein: CASSARPVSEQFF; CDR3 DNA: TGTGCCAGCAGCGCAAGACCGGTCAGTGAGCAGTTCTTC
J gene: TRBJ2-3; V gene: TRBV11-2; clone size: .; D gene: .; CDR3 protein: CASSFMRGNTDTQYF; CDR3 DNA: TGTGCCAGCAGCTTTATGAGGGGGAACACAGATACGCAGTATTTT
J gene: TRBJ2-1; V gene: TRBV27; clone size: .; D gene: .; CDR3 protein: CASSFGEWNEQFF; CDR3 DNA: TGTGCCAGCAGTTTCGGGGAGTGGAATGAGCAGTTCTTC